These 23 T cell receptor beta chains originate from one sample sequenced in a study of early T cells in non-severe SARS-CoV-2 infection. Each CDR3 protein gets one entry after TCRdb re-called the 5' RACE reads with MiXCR. The sample includes about 66,000 distinct CDR3 sequences, over 10% of them seen just once. Material: whole blood. These receptors came from an adult who was a healthcare worker with PCR-confirmed SARS-CoV-2 infection or an uninfected control (not recorded which).

This clonotype was detected only a few times. This CDR3 is CASSLSGRSTGELFF. The CDR3 region has the DNA TGCGCCAGCAGCCTGAGCGGGAGATCCACCGGGGAGCTGTTTTTT. The genes are TRBV4-1 and TRBJ2-2; 8 bases match TRBD2. Germline CDR1 is MGHRA and CDR2 is YSYEKL. This CDR3 spans 15 amino acids. Trimming at V came to 4 bases and at J to 4 bases, leaving 5 bases not matched to a gene.

This clonotype was detected only a few times. The genes are TRBV7-2 and TRBJ2-2; 7 bases map to TRBD1. The CDR3 loop spans 16 amino acids. Unmatched junction bases numbered 7, after V lost 1 base and J lost 5 bases. Germline lookup yields CDR1 SGHTA and CDR2 FQGNSA. In DNA, the CDR3 is TGTGCCAGCAGCTTAGACAGGGGATTTGTTACCGGGGAGCTGTTTTTT. Its protein product is CASSLDRGFVTGELFF.

This clonotype appeared a few times. V gene TRBV28 combines with J gene TRBJ1-2, with 9 bases matching TRBD1. Germline V gene sequence: CDR1 MDHEN, CDR2 SYDVKM. V lost 6 bases and J lost 4; bases outside the gene matches: 9. The CDR3 is 15 residues long. CDR3 nucleotides: TGTGCCAGCAGACCGAGAGGACAGGGGTTCTATGGCTACACCTTC. It translates to CASRPRGQGFYGYTF.

The rearrangement links TRBV6-5 to TRBJ2-3; TRBD2 aligns across 7 bases. Germline V gives CDR1 MNHEY, CDR2 SVGAGI. Trimming cost V 5 bases and J 2 bases; bases outside gene matches: 7. This CDR3 has 15 amino acids. The CDR3 sequence is CASSELARYTDTQYF. CDR3 DNA: TGTGCCAGCAGTGAACTAGCGAGGTACACAGATACGCAGTATTTT.

The chain carries TRBV20-1 and TRBJ2-2; D is undetermined. The CDR3 consists of 13 residues. CDR1 and CDR2 from the germline V gene are DFQATT and SNEGSKA (reference sequence). Trimming left V 6 bases short and J 1 base short, with 9 bases between. The chain's CDR3 is CSADPGNTGELFF. DNA of the CDR3: TGCAGTGCGGACCCGGGGAACACCGGGGAGCTGTTTTTT.

The chain recombines TRBV3-1 with TRBJ2-5; D is tentatively TRBD1 or TRBD2 (5 bases each). Germline V gene data show CDR1 as LGHDT and CDR2 as YNNKEL (reference sequence). The CDR3 consists of 14 residues. V was shortened by 5 bases and J by 5 bases, with 15 bases between the two germline ends. The DNA of the CDR3 is TGTGCCAGCAGCTTATCCGGGGCCGGGGAGACCCAGTACTTC. Protein sequence: CASSLSGAGETQYF.

The chain has TRBV28 and TRBJ1-5, with TRBD1 matching over 7 bases. V lost 8 bases and J lost 4; bases outside the gene matches: 8. The germline V gene has CDR1 MDHEN and CDR2 SYDVKM. CDR3 length: 14 residues. The CDR3 DNA follows: TGTGCCAGCGCTGAGACAGGGACTAATCAGCCCCAGCATTTT. It is translated as CASAETGTNQPQHF.

V is TRBV9 and J is TRBJ1-2; 7 bases agree with TRBD1. The CDR3 has 17 residues. J gave up 8 bases and V 0 bases, and 16 bases lay outside the gene matches. Per the germline V gene, CDR1 is SGDLS and CDR2 is YYNGEE. The chain's CDR3 is CASSVDPRPTGDNGYTF. In nucleotides, the CDR3 is TGTGCCAGCAGCGTAGATCCCCGACCAACAGGGGATAACGGCTACACCTTC.

This clonotype was seen more than once but under ten times. The genes are TRBV6-5 and TRBJ1-3; D gene uncertain. The CDR3 is made up of 16 amino acids. V dropped 6 bases and J dropped 0 bases, with 15 bases sitting between them. The germline V gene encodes CDR1 MNHEY and CDR2 SVGAGI. CDR3 sequence: CASRGGLHGSGNTIYF. The DNA for the CDR3 is TGTGCCAGCAGGGGTGGACTGCACGGCTCTGGAAACACCATATATTTT.

V gene TRBV29-1 combines with J gene TRBJ2-6; D ambiguous. CDR3 length: 14 amino acids. The germline gives CDR1 SQVTM, CDR2 ANQGSEA. Trimming took 7 bases from V and 4 from J, leaving 14 bases between them. CDR3 residues: CSASSGRGANVLTF. For the CDR3, the DNA is TGCAGCGCTTCCAGTGGTAGAGGGGCCAACGTCCTGACTTTC.

A few counts support this clonotype. The rearrangement links TRBV9 to TRBJ2-2, with 7 bases lining up with TRBD2. Germline V gene data show CDR1 as SGDLS and CDR2 as YYNGEE. The CDR3 has 16 residues. Germline trimming cut 0 bases from V and 7 bases from J; bases unmatched to any gene: 9. The CDR3 bases are TGTGCCAGCAGCGTAGAGTTGGCGGGAGTTGGCGGGGAGCTGTTTTTT. This codes for CASSVELAGVGGELFF.

Only a few counts were recorded for this clonotype. The chain uses TRBV7-6 and TRBJ2-1; D is perhaps TRBD2 (6 bases). This CDR3 contains 13 residues. The germline V gene encodes CDR1 SGHVS and CDR2 FNYEAQ. Trimming removed 5 bases from V and 8 bases from J, with 13 bases in between. In DNA, the CDR3 is TGTGCCAGCAGCGTTGCGGGGCGCGATGAGCAGTTCTTC. Translating it yields CASSVAGRDEQFF.

The J gene is TRBJ2-3, the V gene TRBV20-1; D could derive from TRBD1 or TRBD2 (5 bases each). CDR1 and CDR2 (germline): DFQATT, SNEGSKA (reference sequence). The CDR3 runs 17 residues. V lost 1 base and J lost 2, with 19 bases in between. The CDR3 region is CSARARYRGWVTDTQYF. Written as DNA, the CDR3 is TGCAGTGCTAGAGCTCGCTACCGGGGCTGGGTCACAGATACGCAGTATTTT.

Ten or more counts support this clonotype. The gene calls are TRBV6-6 and TRBJ1-2, with unresolved D. This CDR3 spans 15 amino acids. CDR1 MNHNY and CDR2 SVGAGI come from the germline V gene (reference sequence). Deletions cut 7 bases from V and 6 bases from J, with 21 bases between. The CDR3 spells CASTDPMGPEDGYTF. The CDR3 DNA sequence: TGTGCCAGCACCGACCCCATGGGCCCGGAGGATGGCTACACCTTC.

This clonotype showed up many times. The genes are TRBV28 and TRBJ2-3; D gene uncertain. CDR1 is MDHEN, CDR2 SYDVKM, per germline. V gave up 7 bases and J gave up 2 bases, with 10 bases separating them. The CDR3 covers 13 residues. The CDR3 DNA sequence: TGTGCCAGCACCCACCCAGTCACAGATACGCAGTATTTT. Protein: CASTHPVTDTQYF.

This clonotype was counted a few times. This CDR3 reads CASSQENGATTNEKLFF. The DNA for the CDR3 is TGCGCCAGCAGCCAAGAGAACGGAGCAACAACTAATGAAAAACTGTTTTTT. The V and J genes are TRBV4-1 and TRBJ1-4; D is unresolved. The germline gives CDR1 MGHRA, CDR2 YSYEKL. V lost 0 bases to trimming and J lost 0 bases, with 11 bases between them. This CDR3 is 17 amino acids long.

This clonotype occurred many times. The rearrangement links TRBV5-1 to TRBJ2-7, with 9 positions matching TRBD1. The CDR3 length is 14 residues. Unmatched junction bases numbered 5, after V lost 4 bases and J lost 3 bases. Germline loops: CDR1 SGHRS, CDR2 YFSETQ. Here the CDR3 reads CASSQPGQGYEQYF. CDR3 DNA: TGCGCCAGCAGCCAGCCGGGACAGGGCTACGAGCAGTACTTC.

This clonotype was seen repeatedly, ten times or more. The gene calls are TRBV6-1 and TRBJ2-5, with D hard to call. The ends were cut back, 4 bases at V and 7 bases at J, with 10 bases in the middle. The CDR3 totals 12 residues. Germline values: CDR1 MNHNS, CDR2 SASEGT. CDR3: CASSAGFGTQYF. The CDR3 region has the DNA TGTGCCAGCAGTGCAGGTTTCGGGACCCAGTACTTC.

The gene calls are TRBV11-3 and TRBJ2-2; tentatively, D is TRBD1 (6 bases). V lost 2 bases to trimming and J lost 2 bases, with 12 bases between them. This CDR3 is 16 amino acids long. From germline, CDR1 is SGHNT and CDR2 YENEEA. As DNA, the CDR3 is TGTGCCAGCAGCTTATCAACAGGGCGAAACACCGGGGAGCTGTTTTTT. The encoded protein is CASSLSTGRNTGELFF.

Ten or more counts support this clonotype. The rearrangement links TRBV12-3 or TRBV12-4 to TRBJ1-4, with D possibly being TRBD1 (5 bases). Trimming took 6 bases from V and 12 from J, leaving 17 bases between them. This CDR3 is 13 amino acids long. CDR3: CASSLRGGQELFF. CDR3 nucleotides: TGTGCCAGCAGCCTGAGGGGAGGTCAAGAACTGTTTTTT.

This clonotype was recorded many times. At one end, the junction sequence differs from germline, possibly due to a read error. V and J are TRBV19 and TRBJ2-2; the match to TRBD1 covers 9 bases. This CDR3 has 14 amino acids. Germline loops: CDR1 LNHDA, CDR2 SQIVND (reference sequence). The CDR3 DNA sequence: TGTGCCAGTAGTACAACCCCGGACAGGGGCCCTGTCGTTTTT. Its protein is CASSTTPDRGPVVF.

This clonotype was observed many times. The J gene is TRBJ2-7, the V gene TRBV6-1; 10 positions match TRBD2. V lost 9 bases and J lost 0; bases outside the gene matches: 8. CDR3 length: 15 amino acids. CDR1 is MNHNS, CDR2 SASEGT, per germline. CDR3 DNA sequence: TGTGCCAGTTACAACCCTAGCGGGAGCTCCTACGAGCAGTACTTC. Its protein product is CASYNPSGSSYEQYF.

This clonotype was detected only a few times. The chain recombines TRBV24-1 with TRBJ2-2, with 9 bases fitting TRBD1. This CDR3 has 14 residues. V was clipped by 7 bases and J by 4 bases; unmatched bases: 3. Germline loops: CDR1 KGHDR, CDR2 SFDVKD. The CDR3 DNA reads as TGTGCCACCAGCGGACAGGGGCGCACCGGGGAGCTGTTTTTT. It codes for CATSGQGRTGELFF.